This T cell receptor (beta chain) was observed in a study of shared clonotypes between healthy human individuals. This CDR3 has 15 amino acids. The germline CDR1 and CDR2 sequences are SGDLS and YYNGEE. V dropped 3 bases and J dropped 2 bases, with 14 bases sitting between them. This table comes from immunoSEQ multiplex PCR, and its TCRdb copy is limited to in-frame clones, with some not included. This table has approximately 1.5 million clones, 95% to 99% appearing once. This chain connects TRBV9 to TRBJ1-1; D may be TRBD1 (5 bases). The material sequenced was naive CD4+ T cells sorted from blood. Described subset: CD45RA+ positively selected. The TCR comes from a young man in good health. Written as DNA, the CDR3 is TGTGCCAGCAGCGCCCAGGGTGTAGTAAACACTGAAGCTTTCTTT. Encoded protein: CASSAQGVVNTEAFF. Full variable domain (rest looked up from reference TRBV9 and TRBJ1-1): DSGVTQTPKHLITATGQRVTLRCSPRSGDLSVYWYQQSLDQGLQFLIQYYNGEERAKGNILERFSAQQFPDLHSELNLSSLELGDSALYFCASSAQGVVNTEAFFGQGTRLTVV.